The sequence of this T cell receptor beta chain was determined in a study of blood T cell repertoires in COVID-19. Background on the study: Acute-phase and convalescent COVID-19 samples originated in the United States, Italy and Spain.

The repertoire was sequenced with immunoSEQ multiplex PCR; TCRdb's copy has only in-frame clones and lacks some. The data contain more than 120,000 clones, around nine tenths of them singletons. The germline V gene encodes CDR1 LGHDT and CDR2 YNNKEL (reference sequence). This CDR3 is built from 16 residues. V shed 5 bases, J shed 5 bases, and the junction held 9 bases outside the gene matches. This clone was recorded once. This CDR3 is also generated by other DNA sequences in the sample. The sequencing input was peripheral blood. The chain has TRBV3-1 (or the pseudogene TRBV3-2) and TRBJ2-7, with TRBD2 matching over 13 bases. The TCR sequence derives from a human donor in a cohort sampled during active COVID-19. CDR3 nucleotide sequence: TGTGCCAGCAGCACCCGAACTAGCGGGGGGGAGGACGAGCAGTACTTC. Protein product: CASSTRTSGGEDEQYF.